This TCR beta chain was profiled in a study of T cell clonality in common variable immunodeficiency. The CDR3 runs to 14 residues. Germline lookup yields CDR1 MDHEN and CDR2 SYDVKM. The V end lost 5 bases, the J end lost 1 base, and 9 bases lay between the germline ends. This clone came up many times. As yet, its antigen is unknown. The read terminates 3 residues ahead of where the CDR3 ends, so the germline J gene completes it. CVID and control samples used equivalent genomic DNA input. TCRdb keeps only in-frame clones here, not all; method: immunoSEQ multiplex PCR. The table lists 45,000 to 70,000 clones, with no singletons. Findings of the study overall: Compared with healthy controls, CVID subjects showed increased TCRbeta clonality, mostly in about a third.

Each donor provided about 5 to 9 ml of heparinized whole blood. The sample consisted of peripheral blood mononuclear cells. The receptor comes from a person aged 18 to 75 in good health. This chain links TRBV28 with TRBJ2-1, with a tentative D call TRBD2 (5 bases). Here the CDR3 reads CASSPGLSYNEQFF. The sequenced part of the CDR3 DNA is TGTGCCAGCAGTCCCGGACTGTCCTACAATGAG.